The rows below give T cell receptor beta chains drawn from one sample of a study of T cells in localized non-small cell lung cancer. TCRdb's copy holds only in-frame clones and misses some; the assay was immunoSEQ multiplex PCR. The repertoire has under 10,000 clones, 93% of them found once; the top ten carry 2.9%. Material: peripheral blood, obtained before any cancer treatment. The receptors come from a woman between 40 and 69 years old with stage I lung adenocarcinoma. Both conserved end residues are part of each CDR3. The D gene is left open where the match is weak. Clone size is stated in some rows and not others, as once, few, many or a class when expanded.

v_gene	abundance	d_gene	j_gene	CDR3aa	CDR3nt
TRBV25-1	once	NA	TRBJ2-5	CASSSVETQYF	TGTGCCAGCAGCTCCGTGGAGACCCAGTACTTC
TRBV9	NA	TRBD2	TRBJ2-7	CASSVVPGLSYEQYF	TGTGCCAGCAGCGTGGTACCGGGACTATCCTACGAGCAGTACTTC
TRBV2	NA	TRBD2	TRBJ2-2	CASSASGRASGELFF	TGTGCCAGCAGTGCTAGCGGGAGGGCCTCCGGGGAGCTGTTTTTT
TRBV29-1	NA	TRBD2	TRBJ2-3	CSVTASGGGRGTQYF	TGCAGCGTTACGGCTAGCGGCGGGGGAAGGGGTACGCAGTATTTT
TRBV5-4	NA	NA	TRBJ1-2	CASSPPPGSYGYTF	TGTGCCAGCAGTCCCCCGCCCGGGTCCTATGGCTACACCTTC
TRBV5-1	NA	NA	TRBJ1-6	CASSLVFGDNNSPLHF	TGCGCCAGCAGCTTGGTCTTTGGGGATAATAATTCACCCCTCCACTTT
TRBV13	NA	NA	TRBJ1-1	CASSQARYTEAFF	TGTGCCAGCAGCCAAGCACGATACACTGAAGCTTTCTTT
TRBV7-9	few	TRBD1	TRBJ2-5	CASSLPGQWGSGQETQYF	TGTGCCAGCAGCTTACCGGGACAGTGGGGAAGTGGCCAAGAGACCCAGTACTTC
TRBV4-1	NA	NA	TRBJ2-7	CASSQVDGGPYEQYF	TGCGCCAGCAGCCAAGTGGACGGGGGGCCCTACGAGCAGTACTTC
TRBV7-9	NA	NA	TRBJ2-7	CASSQTPDISYEQYF	TGTGCCAGCAGCCAGACACCTGACATCTCCTACGAGCAGTACTTC
TRBV29-1	once	TRBD2	TRBJ2-1	CSVEGLAENEQFF	TGCAGCGTTGAGGGACTAGCGGAAAATGAGCAGTTCTTC
TRBV7-2	NA	TRBD2	TRBJ2-1	CASSFMSGRAVNEQFF	TGTGCCAGCAGCTTTATGAGCGGGAGGGCCGTGAATGAGCAGTTCTTC
TRBV2	NA	TRBD1	TRBJ1-5	CASSVDREGQPQHF	TGTGCCAGCAGTGTTGACAGGGAGGGTCAGCCCCAGCATTTT
TRBV5-1	NA	TRBD1	TRBJ2-7	CASSLTDRGTYEQYF	TGCGCCAGCAGCTTGACGGACAGGGGTACCTACGAGCAGTACTTC
TRBV6-6	NA	NA	TRBJ1-5	CASSYSWQAAQPQHF	TGTGCCAGCAGTTACTCGTGGCAGGCCGCTCAGCCCCAGCATTTT
TRBV7-2	NA	NA	TRBJ1-6	CASSLAQGNSPLHF	TGTGCCAGCAGCTTAGCTCAGGGGAATTCACCCCTCCACTTT
TRBV2	NA	NA	TRBJ1-5	CASSDMGNQPQHF	TGTGCCAGCAGTGATATGGGGAATCAGCCCCAGCATTTT
TRBV5-8	NA	NA	TRBJ2-1	CASSDILANEQFF	TGTGCCAGCAGCGACATACTAGCCAATGAGCAGTTCTTC
TRBV27	once	NA	TRBJ1-2	CASSPGPTWTSNYGYTF	TGTGCCAGCAGTCCCGGACCGACCTGGACCTCTAACTATGGCTACACCTTC
TRBV18	NA	TRBD1	TRBJ1-5	CASSPDRGLFEPQHF	TGTGCCAGCTCACCAGACAGGGGTTTGTTCGAGCCCCAGCATTTT
TRBV7-9	NA	NA	TRBJ2-1	CASSLIHSRGKGNEQFF	TGTGCCAGCAGCTTAATTCATTCCAGGGGCAAGGGGAATGAGCAGTTCTTC
TRBV7-2	NA	TRBD2	TRBJ2-1	CASSLDGGAYNEQFF	TGTGCCAGCAGCTTGGATGGGGGGGCCTACAATGAGCAGTTCTTC
TRBV19	NA	NA	TRBJ2-7	CASSIREFSYEQYF	TGTGCCAGTAGTATCAGAGAATTCTCGTACGAGCAGTACTTC
TRBV2	NA	NA	TRBJ2-7	CASSEGEQYF	TGTGCCAGCAGTGAAGGGGAGCAGTACTTC
TRBV6-6	NA	NA	TRBJ1-1	CASSSLEGRSTEAFF	TGTGCCAGCAGCTCCTTGGAGGGGCGGAGCACTGAAGCTTTCTTT
TRBV4-1	NA	TRBD2	TRBJ2-1	CASSQEKRERLDEQFF	TGCGCCAGCAGCCAAGAAAAGCGGGAGAGGTTGGATGAGCAGTTCTTC
TRBV6-6	NA	TRBD1	TRBJ2-7	CASSYYGTGPYEQYF	TGTGCCAGCAGTTACTACGGGACAGGGCCCTACGAGCAGTACTTC
TRBV9	NA	NA	TRBJ1-5	CASSVVGDYPPQHF	TGTGCCAGCAGCGTAGTAGGGGACTACCCGCCCCAGCATTTT
TRBV6-1	NA	NA	TRBJ2-1	CASSVVNEQFF	TGTGCCAGCAGCGTAGTCAATGAGCAGTTCTTC